These 22 T cell receptor beta chains were all obtained from the same sample, sequenced in a study of T cells in Graves' hyperthyroidism and ophthalmopathy. From RNA transcripts, TCR beta CDR3 regions were amplified. In the first-round RT-PCR of the TCR CDR3, the HTBI primer set was used. TCRdb processed the multiplex PCR reads anew with MiXCR; each CDR3 protein has one entry. The data contain 300,000 to 400,000 distinct CDR3 sequences, roughly 13% of them seen just once; the ten biggest clones take up around 24%. The sequencing input was blood. These receptors came from a young woman with Graves' hyperthyroidism.

This chain uses TRBV7-3 with TRBJ1-2; D may be TRBD1 (6 bases). The CDR3 spans 19 residues. CDR1 and CDR2 (germline): SGHTA, FQGTGA. V was shortened by 7 bases and J by 3 bases, with 30 bases between the two germline ends. The CDR3 nucleotides read TGTGCCAGCACCTTCTACCGACAGGCTGTTATTCAGGACGACTATGGCTACACCTTC. It encodes CASTFYRQAVIQDDYGYTF.

This clonotype was recorded at least ten times. The chain links TRBV6-1 to TRBJ1-2; no clear D gene. CDR3 length: 15 amino acids. The germline V gene has CDR1 MNHNS and CDR2 SASEGT. The V end lost 2 bases, the J end lost 0 bases, and 10 bases lay between the germline ends. DNA for the CDR3: TGTGCCAGCAGTGAACCGCGGGAAGCTAACTATGGCTACACCTTC. As protein: CASSEPREANYGYTF.

Only a few counts were recorded for this clonotype. This rearrangement joins TRBV7-2 to TRBJ1-3, with D uncertain. The CDR3 is 15 residues long. Germline V gene data show CDR1 as SGHTA and CDR2 as FQGNSA. V was clipped by 5 bases and J by 0 bases, with 11 bases between them. The CDR3 DNA reads as TGTGCCAGCAGCGTGACGGATAGCTCTGGAAACACCATATATTTT. Protein: CASSVTDSSGNTIYF.

This clonotype was seen ten or more times. The V call is TRBV6-1, the J call TRBJ1-4; the match to TRBD1 covers 8 bases. The V and J ends lost 6 bases and 8 bases, in that order; junction bases with no gene match: 8. This CDR3 has 14 residues. Per germline, CDR1 MNHNS and CDR2 SASEGT. CDR3 amino acids: CASRFGQGGEKLFF. The CDR3 coding sequence is TGTGCCAGCAGGTTCGGACAGGGTGGCGAAAAACTGTTTTTT.

This clonotype was counted only a few times. The chain combines TRBV3-1 with TRBJ2-5; 9 nucleotides agree with TRBD2. CDR3 length equals 17 residues. Trimming at V came to 1 base and at J to 0 bases, leaving 6 bases not matched to a gene. CDR1 and CDR2 from the germline V gene are LGHDT and YNNKEL (reference sequence). The DNA for the CDR3 is TGTGCCAGCAGCCAAGTATCTAGCGGGACGTACCAAGAGACCCAGTACTTC. Its translation is CASSQVSSGTYQETQYF.

This clonotype was picked up many times. V gene TRBV12-3 or TRBV12-4 combines with J gene TRBJ1-4, with D perhaps matching TRBD1 (6 bases). Trimming shortened V by 5 bases and J by 8 bases, and 12 bases separated the two germline ends. The CDR3 spans 13 residues. The CDR3 here is CASSPQGWEKLFF. As DNA, the CDR3 is TGTGCCAGCAGTCCACAGGGTTGGGAAAAACTGTTTTTT.

The chain uses TRBV28 and TRBJ2-2; 11 bases map to TRBD2. The CDR3 consists of 18 residues. V lost 5 bases to trimming and J lost 3 bases; unmatched junction nucleotides: 11. Germline CDR1 MDHEN, CDR2 SYDVKM. The CDR3 is CASSLYTSGSADTGELFF. Here the CDR3 DNA reads TGTGCCAGCAGTCTCTACACTAGCGGGAGCGCGGACACCGGGGAGCTGTTTTTT.

This clonotype was picked up one time. The chain carries TRBV4-1 and TRBJ2-1; D is tentatively TRBD1 or TRBD2 (7 bases each). Germline values: CDR1 MGHRA, CDR2 YSYEKL. V was cut by 4 bases and J by 6 bases, with 22 bases left in between. This CDR3 has 17 residues. The CDR3 region is CASSRPRGEGLSNEQFF. CDR3 nucleotides: TGCGCCAGCAGCCGGCCCAGGGGGGAGGGCCTTAGCAATGAGCAGTTCTTC.

This clonotype was counted ten times or more. The V call is TRBV2, the J call TRBJ2-5; D uncertain. Trimming shortened V by 1 base and J by 5 bases, and 14 bases separated the two germline ends. Germline CDR1 reads SNHLY; CDR2 reads FYNNEI. The CDR3 contains 15 residues. CDR3 nucleotides: TGTGCCAGCAGTGAAGTGTCGGGCCCTTGGGAGACCCAGTACTTC. The encoded protein is CASSEVSGPWETQYF.

The chain combines TRBV20-1 with TRBJ2-7; D is perhaps TRBD2 (5 bases). The CDR3 contains 15 residues. Germline V gene lookup returns CDR1 DFQATT and CDR2 SNEGSKA (reference sequence). V dropped 0 bases and J dropped 2 bases, with 14 bases sitting between them. CDR3 region: CSARDSDSPTYEQYF. For the CDR3, the DNA is TGCAGTGCTAGAGACTCGGACTCCCCAACCTACGAGCAGTACTTC.

The rearrangement links TRBV30 to TRBJ1-1, with D unresolved. Trimming left V 3 bases short and J 0 bases short, with 14 bases between. The CDR3 sequence is 15 residues long. Per the germline V gene, CDR1 is GTSNPN and CDR2 is SVGIG (reference sequence). This CDR3 is CAWSAPVPMNTEAFF. In nucleotides, the CDR3 is TGTGCCTGGAGCGCTCCGGTACCGATGAACACTGAAGCTTTCTTT.

As regards this clonotype: One junction end does not reproduce the germline sequence, and a read error may be involved. As DNA, the CDR3 is TGTGCCAGCAGCTTAGGTCTCGCCTACAATGAGCAGATCTTC. Its protein is CASSLGLAYNEQIF. The chain joins TRBV11-2 to TRBJ2-1; D gene uncertain. This CDR3 has 14 amino acids. Germline V CDR1 and CDR2: SGHAT, FQNNGV. Full variable domain (missing parts from reference TRBV11-2 and TRBJ2-1): EAGVAQSPRYKIIEKRQSVAFWCNPISGHATLYWYQQILGQGPKLLIQFQNNGVVDDSQLPKDRFSAERLKGVDSTLKIQPAKLEDSAVYLCASSLGLAYNEQIFGPGTRLTVL.

The chain recombines TRBV5-6 with TRBJ2-2; 8 bases line up with TRBD1. From germline, CDR1 is SGHDT and CDR2 YYEEEE. This CDR3 contains 15 residues. Losses at the gene ends were 3 bases for V and 7 bases for J; bases not matched to a gene: 8. The CDR3 is CASSSPGQGGGELFF. The CDR3 DNA sequence: TGTGCCAGCAGCTCTCCCGGACAGGGCGGCGGGGAGCTGTTTTTT.

There are many counts of this clonotype. This chain uses TRBV30 with TRBJ1-2; perhaps TRBD1 as D (6 bases). The V end lost 8 bases, the J end lost 0 bases, and 25 bases lay between the germline ends. Germline V gives CDR1 GTSNPN, CDR2 SVGIG (reference sequence). The CDR3 runs 17 residues. Here the CDR3 reads CARAGASGITSNYGYTF. CDR3 in DNA: TGTGCCCGGGCGGGGGCGTCTGGAATAACCTCTAACTATGGCTACACCTTC. The full variable domain, with the rest looked up from reference TRBV30 and TRBJ1-2, is SQTIHQWPATLVQPVGSPLSLECTVEGTSNPNLYWYRQAAGRGLQLLFYSVGIGQISSEVPQNLSASRPQDRQFILSSKKLLLSDSGFYLCARAGASGITSNYGYTFGSGTRLTVV.

V gene TRBV28 combines with J gene TRBJ1-2; D not certain. Germline assignment: CDR1 MDHEN and CDR2 SYDVKM. CDR3 length equals 12 residues. Trimming took off 3 bases at V and 8 bases at J, with 10 bases between the two ends. CDR3 nucleotides: TGTGCCAGCAGTTTGGGCCGGCCGGGCTACACCTTC. It yields the protein CASSLGRPGYTF.

Here the CDR3 DNA reads TGTGCCAGCAGCCGAGCCCAGACCTACAATGAGCAGTTCTTC. It is translated as CASSRAQTYNEQFF. The genes are TRBV12-3 or TRBV12-4 and TRBJ2-1, with D unresolved. Deletions cut 6 bases from V and 2 bases from J, with 11 bases between. There are 14 residues in the CDR3.

This clonotype was found many times. V and J are TRBV2 and TRBJ1-1; the D is unclear. CDR1 is SNHLY, CDR2 FYNNEI, per germline. The length of the CDR3 is 12 residues. Trimming cost V 4 bases and J 7 bases, with 10 bases left between them. Here the CDR3 reads CASSVFTGEAFF. The CDR3, as DNA: TGTGCCAGCAGTGTATTTACGGGTGAAGCTTTCTTT.

At least ten counts were recorded for this clonotype. This chain joins TRBV7-2 and TRBJ2-3; D possibly matches TRBD1 or TRBD2 (5 bases each). Trimming left V 2 bases short and J 2 bases short, with 8 bases between. Germline values: CDR1 SGHTA, CDR2 FQGNSA. The CDR3 spans 14 residues. The CDR3 loop reads CASSLRDLTDTQYF. CDR3 bases: TGTGCCAGCAGCTTACGGGACCTCACAGATACGCAGTATTTT.

This clonotype occurred many times. The V and J genes are TRBV9 and TRBJ2-6; the D is unclear. Germline assignment: CDR1 SGDLS and CDR2 YYNGEE. Trimming took 8 bases from V and 4 from J, leaving 4 bases between them. The CDR3 runs 11 residues. The CDR3 region is CARVGANVLTF. In nucleotides, the CDR3 is TGTGCCAGGGTGGGGGCCAACGTCCTGACTTTC.

J is TRBJ2-1 and V is TRBV7-9; D may correspond to TRBD1 or TRBD2 (7 bases each). This CDR3 is built from 20 residues. From germline, CDR1 is SEHNR and CDR2 FQNEAQ (reference sequence). With 5 bases removed from V and 5 bases from J, the gap between germline ends came to 31 bases. As DNA, the CDR3 is TGTGCCAGCAGCCCCGGCTGGGGGGGCAAGGGGGCAGCTAGGCACAATGAGCAGTTCTTC. It translates to CASSPGWGGKGAARHNEQFF.

This clonotype showed up many times. The rearrangement uses TRBV20-1 and TRBJ2-3; D uncertain. In germline, CDR1 is DFQATT, CDR2 SNEGSKA (reference sequence). Trimming removed 5 bases from V and 0 bases from J, with 12 bases in between. The CDR3 runs to 14 residues. CDR3 in DNA: TGCAGTGCTGTTAGACCGGACAGCACAGATACGCAGTATTTT. It encodes CSAVRPDSTDTQYF.

The CDR3 reads CASSLYQGGGEKLFF. CDR3 DNA sequence: TGTGCCAGCAGCTTATATCAGGGGGGTGGTGAAAAACTGTTTTTT. This rearrangement joins TRBV7-2 to TRBJ1-4; 7 bases are a match to TRBD1. CDR1 SGHTA and CDR2 FQGNSA come from the germline V gene. This CDR3 is built from 15 residues. Trimming removed 2 bases from V and 7 bases from J; junction bases left unmatched: 7.